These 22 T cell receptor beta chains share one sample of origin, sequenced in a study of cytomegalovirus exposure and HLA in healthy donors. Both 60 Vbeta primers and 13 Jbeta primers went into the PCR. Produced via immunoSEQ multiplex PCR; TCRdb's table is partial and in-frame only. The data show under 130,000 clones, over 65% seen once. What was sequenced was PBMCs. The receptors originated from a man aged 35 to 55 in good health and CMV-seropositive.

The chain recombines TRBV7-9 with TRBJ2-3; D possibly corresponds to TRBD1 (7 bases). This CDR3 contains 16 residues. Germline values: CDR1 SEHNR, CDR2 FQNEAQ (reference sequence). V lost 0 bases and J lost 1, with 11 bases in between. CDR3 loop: CASSLAEGARTDTQYF. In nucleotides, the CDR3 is TGTGCCAGCAGCTTAGCGGAGGGGGCTCGCACAGATACGCAGTATTTT.

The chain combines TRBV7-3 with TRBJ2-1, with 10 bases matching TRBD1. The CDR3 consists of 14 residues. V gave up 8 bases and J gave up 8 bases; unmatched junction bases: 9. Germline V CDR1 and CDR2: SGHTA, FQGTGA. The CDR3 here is CASGTDRGGDEQFF. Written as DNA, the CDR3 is TGTGCCAGCGGGACGGACAGGGGGGGGGATGAGCAGTTCTTC.

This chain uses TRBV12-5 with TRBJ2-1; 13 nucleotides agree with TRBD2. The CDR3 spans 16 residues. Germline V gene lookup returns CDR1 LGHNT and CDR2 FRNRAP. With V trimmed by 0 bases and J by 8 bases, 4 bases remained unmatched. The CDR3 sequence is CASGLVLAGGVDEQFF. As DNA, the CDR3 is TGTGCTAGTGGTTTGGTACTAGCGGGAGGGGTAGATGAGCAGTTCTTC.

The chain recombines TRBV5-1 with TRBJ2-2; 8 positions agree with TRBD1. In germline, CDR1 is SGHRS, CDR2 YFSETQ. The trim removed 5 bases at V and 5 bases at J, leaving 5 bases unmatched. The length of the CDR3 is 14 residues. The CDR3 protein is CASRDRETTGELFF. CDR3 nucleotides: TGCGCCAGCAGGGACAGGGAAACGACCGGGGAGCTGTTTTTT.

Here the CDR3 reads CASSRRGQGAKGTNEKLFF. CDR3 DNA sequence: TGTGCCAGCAGCCGCCGGGGACAGGGGGCGAAGGGGACTAATGAAAAACTGTTTTTT. The chain joins TRBV4-2 to TRBJ1-4, with 12 bases identical to TRBD1. J gave up 2 bases and V 4 bases, and 11 bases lay outside the gene matches. Germline CDR1 and CDR2: LGHNA and YNFKEQ. This CDR3 spans 19 amino acids.

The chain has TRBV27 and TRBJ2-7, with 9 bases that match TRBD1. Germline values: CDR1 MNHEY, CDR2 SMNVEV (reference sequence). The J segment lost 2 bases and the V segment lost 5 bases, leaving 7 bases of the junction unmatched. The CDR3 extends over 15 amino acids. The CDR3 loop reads CASSKYGTGTYEQYF. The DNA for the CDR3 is TGTGCCAGCAGTAAATACGGGACAGGGACCTACGAGCAGTACTTC.

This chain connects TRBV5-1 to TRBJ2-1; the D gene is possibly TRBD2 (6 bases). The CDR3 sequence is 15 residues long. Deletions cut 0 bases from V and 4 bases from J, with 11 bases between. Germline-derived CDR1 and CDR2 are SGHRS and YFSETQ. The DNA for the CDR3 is TGCGCCAGCAGCTTGGGACTAGTGCATTACAATGAGCAGTTCTTC. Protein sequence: CASSLGLVHYNEQFF.

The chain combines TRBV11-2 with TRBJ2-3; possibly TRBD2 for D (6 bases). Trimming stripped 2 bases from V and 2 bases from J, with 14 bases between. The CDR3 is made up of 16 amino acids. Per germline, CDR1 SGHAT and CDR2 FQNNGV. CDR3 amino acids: CASSLSGRGPTDTQYF. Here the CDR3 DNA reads TGTGCCAGCAGCTTAAGCGGGCGAGGCCCCACAGATACGCAGTATTTT.

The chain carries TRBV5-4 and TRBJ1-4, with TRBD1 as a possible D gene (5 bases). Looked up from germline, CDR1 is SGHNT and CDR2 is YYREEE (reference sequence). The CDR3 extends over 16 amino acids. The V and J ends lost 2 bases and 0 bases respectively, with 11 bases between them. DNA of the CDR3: TGTGCCAGCAGCTTCGGACAATTAGCAACTAATGAAAAACTGTTTTTT. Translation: CASSFGQLATNEKLFF.

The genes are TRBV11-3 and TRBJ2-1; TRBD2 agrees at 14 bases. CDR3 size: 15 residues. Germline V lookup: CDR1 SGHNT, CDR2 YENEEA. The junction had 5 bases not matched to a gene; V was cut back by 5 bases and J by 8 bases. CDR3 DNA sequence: TGTGCCAGCAGCCTGGGGACTAGCGGGAGTGATGAGCAGTTCTTC. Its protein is CASSLGTSGSDEQFF.

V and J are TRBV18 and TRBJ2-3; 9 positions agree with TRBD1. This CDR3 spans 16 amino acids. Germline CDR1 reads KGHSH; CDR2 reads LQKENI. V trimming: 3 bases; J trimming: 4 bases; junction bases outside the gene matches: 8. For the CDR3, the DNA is TGTGCCAGCTCACCTCCGGGACAGGGATGGCCAGATACGCAGTATTTT. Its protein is CASSPPGQGWPDTQYF.

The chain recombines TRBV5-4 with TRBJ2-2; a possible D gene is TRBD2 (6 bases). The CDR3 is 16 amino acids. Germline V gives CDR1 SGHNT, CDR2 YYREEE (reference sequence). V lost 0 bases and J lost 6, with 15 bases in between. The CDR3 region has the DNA TGTGCCAGCAGCTTGGTTAATGGGGGGATATCCGGGGAGCTGTTTTTT. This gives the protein CASSLVNGGISGELFF.

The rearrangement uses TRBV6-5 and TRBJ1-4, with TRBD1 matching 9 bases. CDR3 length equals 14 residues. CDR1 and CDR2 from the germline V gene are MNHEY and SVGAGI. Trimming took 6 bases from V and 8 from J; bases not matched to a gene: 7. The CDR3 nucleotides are TGTGCCAGCAGGCGACAGGGGGTGAAAGAAAAACTGTTTTTT. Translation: CASRRQGVKEKLFF.

CDR3 amino acids: CASSLLPGGPYYGYTF. DNA of the CDR3: TGCGCCAGCAGTCTACTCCCGGGGGGCCCTTACTATGGCTACACCTTC. The chain couples TRBV23-1 to TRBJ1-2, with D possibly TRBD1 on 6 matching bases. TRBV23-1 carries the ORF label, with uncertain function. V lost 4 bases, J lost 3 bases, and 18 bases lay in between. This CDR3 region has 16 residues.

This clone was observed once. CDR3 sequence: CASSLGTNTGELFF. As DNA, the CDR3 is TGTGCCAGCAGCTTGGGGACTAACACCGGGGAGCTGTTTTTT. The rearrangement uses TRBV5-4 and TRBJ2-2; perhaps TRBD2 as D (5 bases). The CDR3 loop spans 14 amino acids. The germline V gene has CDR1 SGHNT and CDR2 YYREEE (reference sequence). Trimming removed 0 bases from V and 2 bases from J, with 5 bases in between. Full variable domain (rest looked up from reference TRBV5-4 and TRBJ2-2): ETGVTQSPTHLIKTRGQQVTLRCSSQSGHNTVSWYQQALGQGPQFIFQYYREEENGRGNFPPRFSGLQFPNYSSELNVNALELDDSALYLCASSLGTNTGELFFGEGSRLTVL.

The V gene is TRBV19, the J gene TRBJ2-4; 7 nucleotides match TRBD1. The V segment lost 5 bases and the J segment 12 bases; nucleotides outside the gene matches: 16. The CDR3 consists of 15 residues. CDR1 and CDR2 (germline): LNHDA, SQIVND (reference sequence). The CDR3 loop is CASSRSTTGWDSQYF. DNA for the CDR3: TGTGCCAGTAGTCGATCCACGACAGGGTGGGACAGTCAGTACTTC. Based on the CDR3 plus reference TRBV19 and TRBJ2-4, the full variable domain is DGGITQSPKYLFRKEGQNVTLSCEQNLNHDAMYWYRQDPGQGLRLIYYSQIVNDFQKGDIAEGYSVSREKKESFPLTVTSAQKNPTAFYLCASSRSTTGWDSQYFGAGTRLSVL.

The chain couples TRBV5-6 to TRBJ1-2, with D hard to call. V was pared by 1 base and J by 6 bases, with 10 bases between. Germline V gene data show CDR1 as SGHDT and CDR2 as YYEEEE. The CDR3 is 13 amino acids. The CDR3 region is CASSLPKWHGYTF. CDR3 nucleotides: TGTGCCAGCAGCTTGCCCAAGTGGCATGGCTACACCTTC.

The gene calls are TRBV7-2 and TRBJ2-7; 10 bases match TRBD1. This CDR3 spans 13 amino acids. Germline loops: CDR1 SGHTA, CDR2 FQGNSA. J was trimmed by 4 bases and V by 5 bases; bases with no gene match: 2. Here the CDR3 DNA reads TGTGCCAGCAGCGTGGGACAGGGGTACGAGCAGTACTTC. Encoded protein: CASSVGQGYEQYF.

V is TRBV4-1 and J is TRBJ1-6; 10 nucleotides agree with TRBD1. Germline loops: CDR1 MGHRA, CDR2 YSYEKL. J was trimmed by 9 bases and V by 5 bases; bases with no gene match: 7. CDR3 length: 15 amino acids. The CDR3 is CASSTGTGVGSPLHF. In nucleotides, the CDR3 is TGCGCCAGCAGCACTGGGACAGGGGTGGGTTCACCCCTCCACTTT.

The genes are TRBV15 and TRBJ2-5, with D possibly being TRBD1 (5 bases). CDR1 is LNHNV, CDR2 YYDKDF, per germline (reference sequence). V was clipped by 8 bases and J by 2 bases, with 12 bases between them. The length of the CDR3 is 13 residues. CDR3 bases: TGTGCCACCTTTGGGGCTGCTCAAGAGACCCAGTACTTC. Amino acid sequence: CATFGAAQETQYF.

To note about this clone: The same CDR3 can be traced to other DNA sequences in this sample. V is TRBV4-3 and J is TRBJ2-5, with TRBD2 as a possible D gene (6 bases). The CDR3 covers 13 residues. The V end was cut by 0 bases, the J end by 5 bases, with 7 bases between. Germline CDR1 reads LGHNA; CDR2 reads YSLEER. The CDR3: CASSQDRGETQYF. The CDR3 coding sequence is TGCGCCAGCAGCCAAGATCGGGGGGAGACCCAGTACTTC.

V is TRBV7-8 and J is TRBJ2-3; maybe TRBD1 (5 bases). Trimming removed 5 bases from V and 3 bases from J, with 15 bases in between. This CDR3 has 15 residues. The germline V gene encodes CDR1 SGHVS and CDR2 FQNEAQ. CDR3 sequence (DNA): TGTGCCAGCAGCCCAATCTTCTACAGGACAGATACGCAGTATTTT. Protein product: CASSPIFYRTDTQYF.